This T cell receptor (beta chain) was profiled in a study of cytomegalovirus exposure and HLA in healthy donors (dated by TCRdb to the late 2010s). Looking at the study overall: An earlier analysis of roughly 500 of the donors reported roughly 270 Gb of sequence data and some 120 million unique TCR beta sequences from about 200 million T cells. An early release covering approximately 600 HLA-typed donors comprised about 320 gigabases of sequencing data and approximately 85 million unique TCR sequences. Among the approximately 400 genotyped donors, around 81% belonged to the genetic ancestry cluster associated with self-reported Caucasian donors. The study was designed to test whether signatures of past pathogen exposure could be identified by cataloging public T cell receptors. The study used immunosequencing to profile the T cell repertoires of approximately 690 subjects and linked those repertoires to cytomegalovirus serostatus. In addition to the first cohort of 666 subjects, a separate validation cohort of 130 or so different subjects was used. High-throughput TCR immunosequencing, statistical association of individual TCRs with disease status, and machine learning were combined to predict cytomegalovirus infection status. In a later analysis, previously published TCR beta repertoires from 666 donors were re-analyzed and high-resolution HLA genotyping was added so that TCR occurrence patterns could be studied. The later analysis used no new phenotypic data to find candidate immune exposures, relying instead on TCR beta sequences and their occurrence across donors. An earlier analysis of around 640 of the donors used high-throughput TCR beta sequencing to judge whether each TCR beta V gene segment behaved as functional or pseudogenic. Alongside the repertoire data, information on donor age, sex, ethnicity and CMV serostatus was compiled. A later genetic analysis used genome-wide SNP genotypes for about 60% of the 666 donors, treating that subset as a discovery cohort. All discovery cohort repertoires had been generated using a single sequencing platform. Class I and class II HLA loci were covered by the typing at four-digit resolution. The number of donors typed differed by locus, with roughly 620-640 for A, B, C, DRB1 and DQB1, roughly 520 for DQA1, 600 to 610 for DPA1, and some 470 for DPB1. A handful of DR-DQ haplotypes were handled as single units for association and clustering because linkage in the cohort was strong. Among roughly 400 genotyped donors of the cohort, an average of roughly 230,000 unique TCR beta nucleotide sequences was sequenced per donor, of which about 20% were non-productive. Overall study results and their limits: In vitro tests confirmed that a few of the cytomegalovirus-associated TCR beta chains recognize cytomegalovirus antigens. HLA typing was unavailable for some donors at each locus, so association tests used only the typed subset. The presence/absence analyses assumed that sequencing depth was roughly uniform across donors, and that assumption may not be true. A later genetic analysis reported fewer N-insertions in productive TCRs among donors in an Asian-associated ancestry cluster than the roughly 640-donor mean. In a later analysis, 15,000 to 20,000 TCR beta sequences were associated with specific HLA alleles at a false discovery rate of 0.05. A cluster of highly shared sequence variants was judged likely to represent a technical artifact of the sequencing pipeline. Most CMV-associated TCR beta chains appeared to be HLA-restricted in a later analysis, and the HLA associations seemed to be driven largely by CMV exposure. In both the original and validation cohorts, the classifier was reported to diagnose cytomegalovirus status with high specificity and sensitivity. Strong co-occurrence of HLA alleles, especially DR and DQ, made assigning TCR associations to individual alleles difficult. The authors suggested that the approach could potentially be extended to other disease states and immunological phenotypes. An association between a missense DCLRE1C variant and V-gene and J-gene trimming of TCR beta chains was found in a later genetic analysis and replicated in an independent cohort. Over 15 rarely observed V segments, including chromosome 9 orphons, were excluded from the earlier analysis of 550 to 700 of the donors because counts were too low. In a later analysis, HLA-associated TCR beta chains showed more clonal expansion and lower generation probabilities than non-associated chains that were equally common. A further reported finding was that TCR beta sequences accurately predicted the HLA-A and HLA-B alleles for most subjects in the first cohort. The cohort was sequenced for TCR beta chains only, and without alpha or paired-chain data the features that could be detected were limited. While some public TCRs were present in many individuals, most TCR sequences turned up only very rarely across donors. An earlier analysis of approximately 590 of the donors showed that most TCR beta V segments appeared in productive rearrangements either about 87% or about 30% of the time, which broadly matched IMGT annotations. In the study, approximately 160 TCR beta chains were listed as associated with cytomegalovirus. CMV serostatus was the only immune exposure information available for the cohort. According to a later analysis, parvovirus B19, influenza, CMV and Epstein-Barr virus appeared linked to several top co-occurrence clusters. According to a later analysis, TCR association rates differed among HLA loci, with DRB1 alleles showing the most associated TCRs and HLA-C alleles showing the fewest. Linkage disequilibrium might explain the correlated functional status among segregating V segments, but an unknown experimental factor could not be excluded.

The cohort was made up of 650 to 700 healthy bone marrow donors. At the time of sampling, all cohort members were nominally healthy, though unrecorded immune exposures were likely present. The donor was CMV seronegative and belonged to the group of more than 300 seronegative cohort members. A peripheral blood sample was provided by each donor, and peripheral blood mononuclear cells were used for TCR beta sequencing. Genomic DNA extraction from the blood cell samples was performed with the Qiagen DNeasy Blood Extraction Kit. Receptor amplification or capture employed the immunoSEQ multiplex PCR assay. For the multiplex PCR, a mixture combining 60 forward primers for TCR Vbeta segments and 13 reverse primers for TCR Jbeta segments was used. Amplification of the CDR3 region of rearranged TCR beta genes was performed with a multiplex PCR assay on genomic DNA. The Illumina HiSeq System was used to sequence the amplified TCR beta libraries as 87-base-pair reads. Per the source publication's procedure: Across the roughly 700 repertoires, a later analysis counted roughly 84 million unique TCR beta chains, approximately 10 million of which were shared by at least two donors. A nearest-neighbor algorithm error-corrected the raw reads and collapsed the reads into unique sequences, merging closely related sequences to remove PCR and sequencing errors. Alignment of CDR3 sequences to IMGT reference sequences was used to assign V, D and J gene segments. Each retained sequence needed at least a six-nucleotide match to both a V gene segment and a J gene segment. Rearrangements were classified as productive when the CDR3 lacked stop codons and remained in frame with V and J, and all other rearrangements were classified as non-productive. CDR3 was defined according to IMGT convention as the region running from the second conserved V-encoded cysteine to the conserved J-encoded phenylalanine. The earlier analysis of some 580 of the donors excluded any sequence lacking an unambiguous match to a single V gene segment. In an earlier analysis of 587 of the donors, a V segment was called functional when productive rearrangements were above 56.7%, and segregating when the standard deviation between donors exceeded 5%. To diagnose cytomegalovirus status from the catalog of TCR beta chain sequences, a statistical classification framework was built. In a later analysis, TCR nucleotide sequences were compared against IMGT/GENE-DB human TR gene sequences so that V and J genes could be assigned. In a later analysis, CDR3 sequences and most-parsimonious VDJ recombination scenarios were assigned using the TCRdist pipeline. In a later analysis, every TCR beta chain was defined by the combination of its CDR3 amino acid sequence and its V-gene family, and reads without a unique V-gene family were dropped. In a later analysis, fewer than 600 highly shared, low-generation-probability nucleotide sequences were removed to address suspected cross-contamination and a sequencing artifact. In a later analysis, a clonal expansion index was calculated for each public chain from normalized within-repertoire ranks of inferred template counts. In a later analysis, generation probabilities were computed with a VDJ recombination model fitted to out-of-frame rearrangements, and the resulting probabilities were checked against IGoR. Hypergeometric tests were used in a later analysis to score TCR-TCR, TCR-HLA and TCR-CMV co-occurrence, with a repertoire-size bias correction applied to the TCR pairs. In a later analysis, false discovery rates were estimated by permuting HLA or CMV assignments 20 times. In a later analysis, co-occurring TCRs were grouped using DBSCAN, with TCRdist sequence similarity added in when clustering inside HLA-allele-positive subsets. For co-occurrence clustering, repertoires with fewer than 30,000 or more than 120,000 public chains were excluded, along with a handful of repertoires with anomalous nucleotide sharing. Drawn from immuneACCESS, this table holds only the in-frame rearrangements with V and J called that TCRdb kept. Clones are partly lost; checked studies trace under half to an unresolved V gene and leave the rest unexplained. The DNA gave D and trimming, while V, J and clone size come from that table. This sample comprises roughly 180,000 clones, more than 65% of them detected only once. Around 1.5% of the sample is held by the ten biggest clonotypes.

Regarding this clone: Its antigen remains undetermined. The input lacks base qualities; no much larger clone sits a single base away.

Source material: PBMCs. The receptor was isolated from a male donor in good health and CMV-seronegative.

The DNA is as follows: TGTGCCAGCAGCGTAGAGGGGGAGGGTGAGCAGTTCTTC. It translates as CASSVEGEGEQFF. The chain was built from TRBV9 and TRBJ2-1; the best D guess is TRBD2, with 7 bases matching. CDR3 length: 13 amino acids, cysteine to phenylalanine. The entry retains the CDR3 DNA only, 39 bases that are in frame from base 1. Taken from the germline V gene, the CDR1 and CDR2 loops are SGDLS and YYNGEE. V sheds 0 bases and J sheds 9 bases, leaving 10 bases between their ends.